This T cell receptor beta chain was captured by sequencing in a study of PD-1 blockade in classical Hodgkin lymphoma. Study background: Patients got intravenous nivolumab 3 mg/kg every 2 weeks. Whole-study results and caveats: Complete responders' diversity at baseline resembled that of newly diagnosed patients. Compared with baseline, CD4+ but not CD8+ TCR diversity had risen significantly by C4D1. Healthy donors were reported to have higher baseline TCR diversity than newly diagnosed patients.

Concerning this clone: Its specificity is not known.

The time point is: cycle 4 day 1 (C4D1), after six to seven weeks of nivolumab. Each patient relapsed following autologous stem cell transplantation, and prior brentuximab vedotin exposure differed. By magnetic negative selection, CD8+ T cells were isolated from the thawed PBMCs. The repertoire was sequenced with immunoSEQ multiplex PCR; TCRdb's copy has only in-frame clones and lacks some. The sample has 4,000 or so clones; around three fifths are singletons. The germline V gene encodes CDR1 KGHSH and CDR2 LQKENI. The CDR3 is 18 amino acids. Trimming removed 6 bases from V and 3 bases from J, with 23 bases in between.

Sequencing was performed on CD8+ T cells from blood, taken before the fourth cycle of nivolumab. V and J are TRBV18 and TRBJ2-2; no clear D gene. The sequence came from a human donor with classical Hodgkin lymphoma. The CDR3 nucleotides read TGTGCCAGCTCGCAACGACTGGACGTTCTGCCGGACACCGGGGAGCTGTTTTTT. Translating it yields CASSQRLDVLPDTGELFF. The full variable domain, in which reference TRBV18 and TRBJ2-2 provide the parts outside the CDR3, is NAGVMQNPRHLVRRRGQEARLRCSPMKGHSHVYWYRQLPEEGLKFMVYLQKENIIDESGMPKERFSAEFPKEGPSILRIQQVVRGDSAAYFCASSQRLDVLPDTGELFFGEGSRLTVL.